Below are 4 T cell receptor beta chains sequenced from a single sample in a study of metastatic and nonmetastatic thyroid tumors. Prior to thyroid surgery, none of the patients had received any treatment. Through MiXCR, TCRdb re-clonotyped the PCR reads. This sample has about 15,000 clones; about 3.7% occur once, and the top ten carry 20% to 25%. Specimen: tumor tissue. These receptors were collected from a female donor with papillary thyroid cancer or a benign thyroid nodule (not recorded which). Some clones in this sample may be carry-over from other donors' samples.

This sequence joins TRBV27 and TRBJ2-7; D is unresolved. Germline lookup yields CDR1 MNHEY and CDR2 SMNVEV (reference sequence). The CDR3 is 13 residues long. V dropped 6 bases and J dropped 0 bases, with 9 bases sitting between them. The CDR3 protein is CASRDVSSYEQYF. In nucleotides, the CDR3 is TGTGCCAGCAGAGACGTGAGCTCCTACGAGCAGTACTTC.

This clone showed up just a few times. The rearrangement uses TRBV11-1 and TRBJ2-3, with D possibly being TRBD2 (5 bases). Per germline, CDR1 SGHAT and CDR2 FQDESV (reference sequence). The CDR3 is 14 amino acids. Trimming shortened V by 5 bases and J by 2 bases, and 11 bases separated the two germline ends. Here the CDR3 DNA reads TGTGCCAGCAGCGCTGGACTTAACACAGATACGCAGTATTTT. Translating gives CASSAGLNTDTQYF.

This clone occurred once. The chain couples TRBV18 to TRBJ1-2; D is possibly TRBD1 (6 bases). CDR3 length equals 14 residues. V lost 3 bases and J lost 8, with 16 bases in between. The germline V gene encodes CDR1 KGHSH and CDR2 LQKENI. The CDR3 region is CASSPSTGKEGYTF. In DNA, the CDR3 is TGTGCCAGCTCACCCTCAACAGGGAAGGAGGGCTACACCTTC.

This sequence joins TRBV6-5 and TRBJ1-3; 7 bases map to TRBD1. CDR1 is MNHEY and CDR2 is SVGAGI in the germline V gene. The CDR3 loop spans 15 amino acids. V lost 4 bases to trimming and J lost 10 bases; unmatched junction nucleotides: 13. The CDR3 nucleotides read TGTGCCAGCAGTTCCGCCGGGACAGCTGGAAGAACCATATATTTT. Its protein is CASSSAGTAGRTIYF.